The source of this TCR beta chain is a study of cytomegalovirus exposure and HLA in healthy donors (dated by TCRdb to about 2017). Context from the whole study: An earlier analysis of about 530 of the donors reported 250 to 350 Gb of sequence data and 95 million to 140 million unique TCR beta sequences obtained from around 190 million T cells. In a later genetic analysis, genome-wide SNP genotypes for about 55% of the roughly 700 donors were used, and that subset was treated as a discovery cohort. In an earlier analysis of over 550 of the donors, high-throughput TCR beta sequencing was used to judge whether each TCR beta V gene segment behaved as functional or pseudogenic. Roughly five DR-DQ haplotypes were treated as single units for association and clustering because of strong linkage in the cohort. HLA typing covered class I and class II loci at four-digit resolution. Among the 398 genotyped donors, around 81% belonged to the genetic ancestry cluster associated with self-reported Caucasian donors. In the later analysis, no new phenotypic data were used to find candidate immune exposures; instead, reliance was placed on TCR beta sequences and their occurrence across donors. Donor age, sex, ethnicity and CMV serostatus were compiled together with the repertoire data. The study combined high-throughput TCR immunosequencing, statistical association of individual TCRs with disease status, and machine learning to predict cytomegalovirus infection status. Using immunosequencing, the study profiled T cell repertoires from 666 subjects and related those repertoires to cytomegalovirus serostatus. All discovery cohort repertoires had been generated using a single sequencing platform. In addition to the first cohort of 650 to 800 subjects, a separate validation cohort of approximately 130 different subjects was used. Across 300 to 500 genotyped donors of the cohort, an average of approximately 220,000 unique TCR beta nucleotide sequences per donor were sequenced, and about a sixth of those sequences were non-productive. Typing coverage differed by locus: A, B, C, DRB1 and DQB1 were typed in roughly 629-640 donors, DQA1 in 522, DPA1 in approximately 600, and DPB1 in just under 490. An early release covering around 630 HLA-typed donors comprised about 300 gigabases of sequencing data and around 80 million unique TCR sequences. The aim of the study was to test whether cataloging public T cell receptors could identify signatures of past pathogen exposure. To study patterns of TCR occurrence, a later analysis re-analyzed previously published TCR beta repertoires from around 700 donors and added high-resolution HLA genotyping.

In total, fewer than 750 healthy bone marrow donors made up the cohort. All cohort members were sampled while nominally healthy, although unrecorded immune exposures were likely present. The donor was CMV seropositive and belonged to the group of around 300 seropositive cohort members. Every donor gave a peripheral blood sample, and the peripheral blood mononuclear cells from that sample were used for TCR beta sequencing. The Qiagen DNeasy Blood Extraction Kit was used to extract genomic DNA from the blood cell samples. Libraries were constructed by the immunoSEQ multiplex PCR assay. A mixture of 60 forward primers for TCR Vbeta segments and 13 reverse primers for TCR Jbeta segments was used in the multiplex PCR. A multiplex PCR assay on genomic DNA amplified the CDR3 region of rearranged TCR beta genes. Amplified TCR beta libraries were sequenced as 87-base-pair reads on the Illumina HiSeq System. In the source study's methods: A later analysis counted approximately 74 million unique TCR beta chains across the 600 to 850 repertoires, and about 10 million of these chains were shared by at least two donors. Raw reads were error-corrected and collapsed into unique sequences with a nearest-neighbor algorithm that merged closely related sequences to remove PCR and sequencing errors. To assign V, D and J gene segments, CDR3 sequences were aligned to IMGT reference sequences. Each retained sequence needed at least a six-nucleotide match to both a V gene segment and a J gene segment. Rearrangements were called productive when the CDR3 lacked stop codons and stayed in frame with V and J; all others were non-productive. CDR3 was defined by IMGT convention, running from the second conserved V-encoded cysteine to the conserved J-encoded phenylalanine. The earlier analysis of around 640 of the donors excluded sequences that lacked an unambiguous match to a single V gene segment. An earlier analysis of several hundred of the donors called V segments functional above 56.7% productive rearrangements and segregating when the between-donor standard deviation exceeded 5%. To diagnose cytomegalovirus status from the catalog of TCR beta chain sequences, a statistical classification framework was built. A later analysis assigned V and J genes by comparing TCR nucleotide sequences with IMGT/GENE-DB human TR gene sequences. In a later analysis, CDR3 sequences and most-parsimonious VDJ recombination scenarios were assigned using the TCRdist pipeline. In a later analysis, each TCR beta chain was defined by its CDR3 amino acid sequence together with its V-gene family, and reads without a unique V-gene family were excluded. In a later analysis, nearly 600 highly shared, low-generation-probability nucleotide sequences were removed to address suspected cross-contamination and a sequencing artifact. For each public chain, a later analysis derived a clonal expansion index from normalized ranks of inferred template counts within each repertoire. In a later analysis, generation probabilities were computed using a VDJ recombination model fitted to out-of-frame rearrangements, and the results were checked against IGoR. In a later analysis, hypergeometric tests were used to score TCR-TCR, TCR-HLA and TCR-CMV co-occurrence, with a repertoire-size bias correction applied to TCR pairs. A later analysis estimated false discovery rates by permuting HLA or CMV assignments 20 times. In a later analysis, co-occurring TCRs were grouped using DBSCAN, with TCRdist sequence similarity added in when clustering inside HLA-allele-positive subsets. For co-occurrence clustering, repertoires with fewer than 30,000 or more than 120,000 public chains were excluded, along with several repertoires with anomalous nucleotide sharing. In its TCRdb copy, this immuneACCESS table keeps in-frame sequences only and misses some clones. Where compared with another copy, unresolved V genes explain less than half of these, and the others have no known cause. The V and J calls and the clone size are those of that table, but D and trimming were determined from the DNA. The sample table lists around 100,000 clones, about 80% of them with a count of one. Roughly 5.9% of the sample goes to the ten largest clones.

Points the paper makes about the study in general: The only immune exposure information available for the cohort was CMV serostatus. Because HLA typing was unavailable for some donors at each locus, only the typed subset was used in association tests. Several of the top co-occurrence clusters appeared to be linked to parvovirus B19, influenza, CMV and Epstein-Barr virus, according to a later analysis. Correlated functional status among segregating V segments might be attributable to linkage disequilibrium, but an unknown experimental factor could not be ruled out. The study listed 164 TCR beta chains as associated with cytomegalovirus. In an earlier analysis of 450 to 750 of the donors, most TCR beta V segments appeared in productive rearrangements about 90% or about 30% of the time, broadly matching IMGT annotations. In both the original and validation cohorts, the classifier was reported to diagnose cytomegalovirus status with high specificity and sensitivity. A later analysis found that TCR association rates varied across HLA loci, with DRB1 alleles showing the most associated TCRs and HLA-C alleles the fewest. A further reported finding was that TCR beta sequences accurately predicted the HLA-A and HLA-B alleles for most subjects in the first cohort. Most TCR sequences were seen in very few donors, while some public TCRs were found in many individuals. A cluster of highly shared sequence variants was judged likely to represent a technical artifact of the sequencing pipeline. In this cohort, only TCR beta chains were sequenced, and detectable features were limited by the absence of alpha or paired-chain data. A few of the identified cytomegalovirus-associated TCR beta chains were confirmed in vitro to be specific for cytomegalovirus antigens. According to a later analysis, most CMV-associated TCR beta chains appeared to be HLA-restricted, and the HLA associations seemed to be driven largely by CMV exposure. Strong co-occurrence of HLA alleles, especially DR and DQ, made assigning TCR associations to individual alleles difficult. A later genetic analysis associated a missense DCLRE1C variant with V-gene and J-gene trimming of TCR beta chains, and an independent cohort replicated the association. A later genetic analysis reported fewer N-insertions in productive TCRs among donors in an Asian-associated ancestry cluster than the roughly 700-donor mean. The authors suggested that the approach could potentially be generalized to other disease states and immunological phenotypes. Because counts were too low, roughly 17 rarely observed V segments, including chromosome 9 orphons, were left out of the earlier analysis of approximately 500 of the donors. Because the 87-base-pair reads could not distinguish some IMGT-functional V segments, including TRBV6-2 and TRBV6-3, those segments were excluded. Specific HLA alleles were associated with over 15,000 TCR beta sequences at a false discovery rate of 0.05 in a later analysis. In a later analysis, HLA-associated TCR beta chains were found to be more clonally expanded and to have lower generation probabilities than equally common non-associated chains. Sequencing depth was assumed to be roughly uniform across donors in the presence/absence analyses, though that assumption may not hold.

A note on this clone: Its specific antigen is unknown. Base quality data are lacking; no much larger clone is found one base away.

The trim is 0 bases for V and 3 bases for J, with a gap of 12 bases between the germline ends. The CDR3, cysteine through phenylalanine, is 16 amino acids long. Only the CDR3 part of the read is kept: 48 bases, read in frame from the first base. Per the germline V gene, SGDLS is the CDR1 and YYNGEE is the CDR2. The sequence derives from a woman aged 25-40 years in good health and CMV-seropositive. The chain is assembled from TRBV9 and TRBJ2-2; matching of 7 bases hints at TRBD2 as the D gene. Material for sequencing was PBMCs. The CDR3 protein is CASSVGGGGYTGELFF. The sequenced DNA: TGTGCCAGCAGCGTAGGGGGAGGGGGTTACACCGGGGAGCTGTTTTTT.